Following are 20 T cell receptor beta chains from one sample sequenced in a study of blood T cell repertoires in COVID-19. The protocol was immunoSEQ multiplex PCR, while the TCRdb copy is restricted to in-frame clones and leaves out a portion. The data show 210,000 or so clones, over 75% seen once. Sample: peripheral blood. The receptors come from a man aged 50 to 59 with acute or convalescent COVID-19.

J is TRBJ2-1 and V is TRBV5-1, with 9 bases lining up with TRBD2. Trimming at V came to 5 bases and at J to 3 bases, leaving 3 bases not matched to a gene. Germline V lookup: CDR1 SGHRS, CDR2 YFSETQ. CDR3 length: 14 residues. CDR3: CASRETSGYNEQFF. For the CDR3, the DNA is TGCGCCAGCAGGGAGACTAGCGGCTACAATGAGCAGTTCTTC.

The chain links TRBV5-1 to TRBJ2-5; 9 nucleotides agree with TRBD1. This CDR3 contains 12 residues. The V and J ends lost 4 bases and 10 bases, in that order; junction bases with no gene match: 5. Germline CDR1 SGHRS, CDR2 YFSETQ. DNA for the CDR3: TGCGCCAGCAGCGCGATGGACAGGGGCCAGTACTTC. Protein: CASSAMDRGQYF.

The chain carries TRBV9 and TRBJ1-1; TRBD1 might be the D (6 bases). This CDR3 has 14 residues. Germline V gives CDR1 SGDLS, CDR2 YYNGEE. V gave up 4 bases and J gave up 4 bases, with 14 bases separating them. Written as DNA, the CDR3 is TGTGCCAGCAGCTCAAGAGGGGGAATCACTGAAGCTTTCTTT. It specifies CASSSRGGITEAFF.

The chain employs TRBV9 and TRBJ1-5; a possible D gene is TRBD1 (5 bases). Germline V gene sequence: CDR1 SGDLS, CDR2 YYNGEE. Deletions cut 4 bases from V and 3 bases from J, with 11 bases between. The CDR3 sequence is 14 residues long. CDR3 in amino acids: CASSTGGINQPQHF. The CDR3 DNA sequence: TGTGCCAGCAGCACCGGGGGAATCAATCAGCCCCAGCATTTT.

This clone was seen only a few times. As DNA, the CDR3 is TGTGCCTGGAGTCCTCGGACAGGGCCCGGAAAAAAACTGTTTTTT. As protein: CAWSPRTGPGKKLFF. This chain connects TRBV30 to TRBJ1-4; TRBD1 matches at 8 bases. Germline V gives CDR1 GTSNPN, CDR2 SVGIG (reference sequence). Losses at the gene ends were 2 bases for V and 9 bases for J; bases not matched to a gene: 11. The CDR3 is 15 amino acids. Using reference TRBV30 and TRBJ1-4 for the parts outside the CDR3, the full variable domain is SQTIHQWPATLVQPVGSPLSLECTVEGTSNPNLYWYRQAAGRGLQLLFYSVGIGQISSEVPQNLSASRPQDRQFILSSKKLLLSDSGFYLCAWSPRTGPGKKLFFGSGTQLSVL.

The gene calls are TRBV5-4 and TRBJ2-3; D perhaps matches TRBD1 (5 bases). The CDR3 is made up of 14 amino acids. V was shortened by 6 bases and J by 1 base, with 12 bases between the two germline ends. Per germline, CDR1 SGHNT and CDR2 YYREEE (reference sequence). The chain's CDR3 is CASNTGARTDTQYF. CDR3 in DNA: TGTGCCAGCAACACAGGTGCCCGCACAGATACGCAGTATTTT.

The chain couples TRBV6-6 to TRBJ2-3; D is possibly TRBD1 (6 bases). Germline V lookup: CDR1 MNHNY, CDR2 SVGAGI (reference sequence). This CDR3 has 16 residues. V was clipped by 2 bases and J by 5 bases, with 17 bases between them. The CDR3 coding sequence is TGTGCCAGCAGTTACCCCCAGGCAGCCAGGGGAGATACGCAGTATTTT. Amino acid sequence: CASSYPQAARGDTQYF.

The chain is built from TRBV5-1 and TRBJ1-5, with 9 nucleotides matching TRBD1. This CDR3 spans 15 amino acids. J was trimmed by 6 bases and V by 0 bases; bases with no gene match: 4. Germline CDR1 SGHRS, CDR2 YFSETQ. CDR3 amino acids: CASSLGTGGPQPQHF. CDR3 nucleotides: TGCGCCAGCAGCTTGGGAACAGGGGGCCCTCAGCCCCAGCATTTT.

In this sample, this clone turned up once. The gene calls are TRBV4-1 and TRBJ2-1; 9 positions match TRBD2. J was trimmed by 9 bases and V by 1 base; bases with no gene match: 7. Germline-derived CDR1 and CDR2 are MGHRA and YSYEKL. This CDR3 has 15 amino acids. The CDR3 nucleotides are TGCGCCAGCAGCCAAGTAGAAAGCGGGGGGATTGAGCAGTTCTTC. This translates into CASSQVESGGIEQFF.

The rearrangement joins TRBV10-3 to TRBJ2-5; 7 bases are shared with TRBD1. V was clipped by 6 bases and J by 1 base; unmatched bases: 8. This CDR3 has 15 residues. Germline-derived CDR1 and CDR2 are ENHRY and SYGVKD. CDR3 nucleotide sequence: TGTGCCATCAGCGCACTAGGGACAGTCCAAGAGACCCAGTACTTC. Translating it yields CAISALGTVQETQYF.

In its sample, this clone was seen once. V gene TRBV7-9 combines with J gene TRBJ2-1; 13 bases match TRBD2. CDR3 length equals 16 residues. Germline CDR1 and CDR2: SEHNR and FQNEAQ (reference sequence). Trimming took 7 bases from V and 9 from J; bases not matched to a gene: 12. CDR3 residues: CASTGGGLAGPGEQFF. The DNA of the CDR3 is TGTGCCAGCACCGGTGGGGGACTAGCGGGGCCGGGTGAGCAGTTCTTC.

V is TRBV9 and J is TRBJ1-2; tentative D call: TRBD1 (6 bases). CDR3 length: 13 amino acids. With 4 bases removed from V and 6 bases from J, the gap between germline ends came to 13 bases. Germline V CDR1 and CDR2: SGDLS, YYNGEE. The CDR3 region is CASSLRSGDGYTF. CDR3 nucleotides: TGTGCCAGCAGCCTCCGATCAGGGGATGGCTACACCTTC. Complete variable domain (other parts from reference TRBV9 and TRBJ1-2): DSGVTQTPKHLITATGQRVTLRCSPRSGDLSVYWYQQSLDQGLQFLIQYYNGEERAKGNILERFSAQQFPDLHSELNLSSLELGDSALYFCASSLRSGDGYTFGSGTRLTVV.

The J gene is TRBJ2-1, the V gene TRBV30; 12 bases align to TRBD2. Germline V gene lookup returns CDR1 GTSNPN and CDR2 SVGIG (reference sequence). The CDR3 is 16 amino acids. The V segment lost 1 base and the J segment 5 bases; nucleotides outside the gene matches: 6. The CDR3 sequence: CAWSGTSGDHHNEQFF. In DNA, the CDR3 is TGTGCCTGGAGTGGGACTAGCGGGGACCACCACAATGAGCAGTTCTTC.

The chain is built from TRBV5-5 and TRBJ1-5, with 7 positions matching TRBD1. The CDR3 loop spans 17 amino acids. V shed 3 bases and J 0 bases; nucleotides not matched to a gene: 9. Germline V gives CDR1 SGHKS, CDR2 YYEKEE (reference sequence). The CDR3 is CASSSGTAVYSNQPQHF. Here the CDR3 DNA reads TGTGCCAGCAGCTCAGGGACAGCTGTATATAGCAATCAGCCCCAGCATTTT.

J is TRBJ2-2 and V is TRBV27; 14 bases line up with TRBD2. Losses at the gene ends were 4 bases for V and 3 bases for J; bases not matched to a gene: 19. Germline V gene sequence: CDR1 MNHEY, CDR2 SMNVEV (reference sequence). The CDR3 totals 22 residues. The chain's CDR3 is CASSSKPSPGLAGAWDTGELFF. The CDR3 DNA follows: TGTGCCAGCAGTTCAAAGCCGAGTCCGGGACTAGCGGGGGCTTGGGACACCGGGGAGCTGTTTTTT.

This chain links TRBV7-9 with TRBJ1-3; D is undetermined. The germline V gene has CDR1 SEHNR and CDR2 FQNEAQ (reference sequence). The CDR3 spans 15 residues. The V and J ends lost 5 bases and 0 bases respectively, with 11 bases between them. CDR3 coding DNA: TGTGCCAGCAGCCTCGGCGGGAACTCTGGAAACACCATATATTTT. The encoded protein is CASSLGGNSGNTIYF.

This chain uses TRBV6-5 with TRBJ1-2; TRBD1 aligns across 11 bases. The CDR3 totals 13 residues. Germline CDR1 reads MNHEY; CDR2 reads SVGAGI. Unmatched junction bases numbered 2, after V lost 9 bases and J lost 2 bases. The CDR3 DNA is TGTGCCAGACGGGACAGGGGGAACTATGGCTACACCTTC. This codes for CARRDRGNYGYTF.

CDR3 amino acids: CASSIGETQYF. CDR3 nucleotides: TGTGCCAGCAGTATCGGGGAGACCCAGTACTTC. This sequence joins TRBV12-3 or TRBV12-4 and TRBJ2-5, with D hard to call. V was cut by 5 bases and J by 5 bases, with 6 bases left in between. The CDR3 totals 11 residues.

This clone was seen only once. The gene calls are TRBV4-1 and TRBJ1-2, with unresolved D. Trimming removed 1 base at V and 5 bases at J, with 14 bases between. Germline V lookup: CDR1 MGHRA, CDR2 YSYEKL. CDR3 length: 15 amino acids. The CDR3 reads CASSQGTGVEYGYTF. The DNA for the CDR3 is TGCGCCAGCAGCCAAGGGACTGGGGTTGAGTATGGCTACACCTTC.

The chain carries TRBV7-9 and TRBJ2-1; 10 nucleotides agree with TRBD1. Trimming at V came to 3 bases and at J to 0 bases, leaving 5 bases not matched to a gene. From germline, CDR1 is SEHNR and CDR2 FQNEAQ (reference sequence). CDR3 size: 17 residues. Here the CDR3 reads CASSFPRTGGSYNEQFF. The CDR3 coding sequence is TGTGCCAGCAGCTTTCCCCGGACAGGGGGCTCCTACAATGAGCAGTTCTTC. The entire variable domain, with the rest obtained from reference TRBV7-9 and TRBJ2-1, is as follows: DTGVSQNPRHKITKRGQNVTFRCDPISEHNRLYWYRQTLGQGPEFLTYFQNEAQLEKSRLLSDRFSAERPKGSFSTLEIQRTEQGDSAMYLCASSFPRTGGSYNEQFFGPGTRLTVL.